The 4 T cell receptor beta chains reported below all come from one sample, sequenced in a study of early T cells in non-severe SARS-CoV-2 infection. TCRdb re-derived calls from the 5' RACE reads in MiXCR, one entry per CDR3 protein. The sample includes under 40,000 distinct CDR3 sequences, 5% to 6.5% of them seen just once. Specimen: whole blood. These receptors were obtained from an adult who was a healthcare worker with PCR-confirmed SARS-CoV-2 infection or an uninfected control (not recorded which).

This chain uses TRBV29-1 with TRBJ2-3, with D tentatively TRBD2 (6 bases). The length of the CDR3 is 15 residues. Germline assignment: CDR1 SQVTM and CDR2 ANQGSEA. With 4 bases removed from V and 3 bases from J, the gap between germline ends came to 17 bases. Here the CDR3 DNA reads TGCAGCGTTGTTGGGGGGACCTTGGGGACAGATACGCAGTATTTT. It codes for CSVVGGTLGTDTQYF.

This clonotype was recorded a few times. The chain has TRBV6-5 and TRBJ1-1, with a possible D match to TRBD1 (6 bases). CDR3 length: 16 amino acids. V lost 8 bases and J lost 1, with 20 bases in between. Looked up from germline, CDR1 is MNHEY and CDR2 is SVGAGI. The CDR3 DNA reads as TGTGCCAGCCTACGGGACAACCGTTTCGGGAACACTGAAGCTTTCTTT. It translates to CASLRDNRFGNTEAFF.

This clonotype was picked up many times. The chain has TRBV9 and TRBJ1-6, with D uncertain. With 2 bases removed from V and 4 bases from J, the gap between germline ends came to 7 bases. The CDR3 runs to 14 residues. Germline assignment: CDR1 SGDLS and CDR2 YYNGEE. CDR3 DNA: TGTGCCAGCAGCGTCACCCCGTATAATTCACCCCTCCACTTT. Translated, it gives CASSVTPYNSPLHF.

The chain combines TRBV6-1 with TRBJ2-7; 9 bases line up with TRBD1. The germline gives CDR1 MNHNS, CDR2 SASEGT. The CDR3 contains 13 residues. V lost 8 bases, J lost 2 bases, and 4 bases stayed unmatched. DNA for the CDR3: TGTGCCAGCGGGGACAGGGTCCCCTACGAGCAGTACTTC. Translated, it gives CASGDRVPYEQYF.